This TCR beta chain was profiled in a study of long-term antiretroviral therapy in people with HIV. Runs used v3.0 of the immunoSEQ assay and were done at survey level. Libraries were prepared by immunoSEQ multiplex PCR; TCRdb keeps only in-frame clonotypes and omits some of them. The sample comprises about 27,000 clones, around four fifths of which are singletons, and approximately 11% rests with the top ten. Sequencing was performed on unsorted PBMCs, taken 0.8 years before starting antiretroviral therapy. The source is a man aged 18 to 30 with HIV.

In DNA form, the CDR3 reads TGTGCCAGCAGCTCGGTGACGGGGGTTCGACAGCCCCAGCATTTT. Its translation: CASSSVTGVRQPQHF. The chain employs TRBV7-2 and TRBJ1-5, with D possibly matching TRBD1 (5 bases). Trimming took off 4 bases at V and 7 bases at J, with 17 bases between the two ends. CDR3 size: 15 residues. Germline V gene sequence: CDR1 SGHTA, CDR2 FQGNSA. Using reference TRBV7-2 and TRBJ1-5 for the parts outside the CDR3, the full variable domain is GAGVSQSPSNKVTEKGKDVELRCDPISGHTALYWYRQSLGQGLEFLIYFQGNSAPDKSGLPSDRFSAERTGGSVSTLTIQRTQQEDSAVYLCASSSVTGVRQPQHFGDGTRLSIL.